This T cell receptor (beta chain) was sequenced in a study of shared clonotypes between healthy human individuals (dated by TCRdb to between 2020 and 2021). Study-level background: A couple of women and a few men aged 18 to 49 years were included in the cohort. To estimate repertoire size and how much clonotype sharing occurs between individuals, the study deeply sequenced the blood TCR repertoires of 5 or 6 healthy adults. To increase sequencing depth and limit assay-specific biases, different laboratories used diverse techniques to prepare libraries and sequence TCR repertoires. Per donor, leukapheresis produced somewhere between about 0.94 and 9.5 billion PBMCs.

General conclusions and limits of the study: Based on pairwise subsampling, the degree of clonotype sharing among donors was expected to be affected by sequencing depth. Sampling was restricted to blood, and TCR repertoires in tissue are likely to differ from TCR repertoires in blood. The small number of donors limited the genetic and exposure-history diversity represented.

The donors were healthy, HIV-negative adults who had no recently reported acute infections or vaccinations. Every donor was a Caucasian adult residing in Nashville, Tennessee, USA. For unsorted samples, some 90 million PBMCs were counted, and genomic DNA was extracted using the QIAamp DNA Blood Mini kit. After blood collection by leukapheresis, PBMCs were isolated using Ficoll-Histopaque density gradient centrifugation and then cryopreserved in the vapor phase of liquid nitrogen. This clone has only a few counts. It lacks a known antigen. Per-base qualities were not stored, and no clone one base away is much larger. TCR CDR3 regions were amplified from genomic DNA by multiplex PCR using the deep immunoSEQ assay. Extracted genomic DNA from each cell subset was spread evenly across all wells of several immunoSEQ 96-well plates, with each plate serving as a replicate. For unsorted PBMC, each replicate PCR was loaded with about 270 ng genomic DNA, equivalent to roughly 31,000 T cell genomes. Unsorted PBMC genomic DNA was sequenced across ten immunoSEQ deep assay plates. Purified libraries were quantified with a Qubit 3.0 fluorometer, sized on a Bioanalyzer 2100, and re-quantified with the KAPA Library Quantification kit. Every immunoSEQ 96-well plate was sequenced on a separate single-read 150-cycle Illumina NextSeq 550 flow cell. The authors' pipeline ran thus. Because the immunoSEQ output included only junctional sequences and no quality scores, the filtering could not be the same as the filtering used for full-length reads. To assign V/J genes and CDR3, sequences were annotated using PyIR, a Python wrapper for IgBLAST v1.9, with IMGT germline references. Reads were filtered out if the reads had weak V/J assignments (E-value above 1e-6), no CDR3, stop codons, out-of-frame junctions, or ambiguous translated residues. A V3J clonotype was defined by an identical inferred V gene, J gene, and CDR3 amino acid sequence. The percentage overlap between two repertoires was calculated by dividing the number of shared unique clonotypes by the size of the smaller repertoire. RTK rarefaction, the Chao1 estimator, and Recon v2.1 estimates of unobserved clonotypes were used to assess repertoire richness. TCRdb carries this immuneACCESS record with in-frame sequences only. Its versions omit some clonotypes, under half of them owing to an unresolved V gene in the studies checked, with the rest unexplained. That table gives V, J and clone size, and the DNA gave D and trimming. In all, the sample holds about 92,000 clones, and over 40% of those were seen once. Of the sample, about 15% is held by the ten largest clones.

This receptor was obtained from a woman aged 40-49 years in good health. Some clones in this sample may be carry-over from other donors' samples. The sequencing input was PBMCs.

Read as DNA, the sequence is TGTGCCAGCAGTTACTCGATGGGGACAGGGGTAGAAAAACTGTTTTTT. Its translation is CASSYSMGTGVEKLFF. The chain is assembled from TRBV6-5 and TRBJ1-4; TRBD1 lines up with 10 middle nucleotides. From a lookup of the germline V gene, CDR1 and CDR2 are MNHEY and SVGAGI. Including cysteine and phenylalanine, the CDR3 has 16 amino acids. Only the CDR3 portion is preserved as DNA: 48 bases, with reading frame beginning at the first base. V ends up 0 bases short and J 8 bases short, with an unmatched junction base count of 6.